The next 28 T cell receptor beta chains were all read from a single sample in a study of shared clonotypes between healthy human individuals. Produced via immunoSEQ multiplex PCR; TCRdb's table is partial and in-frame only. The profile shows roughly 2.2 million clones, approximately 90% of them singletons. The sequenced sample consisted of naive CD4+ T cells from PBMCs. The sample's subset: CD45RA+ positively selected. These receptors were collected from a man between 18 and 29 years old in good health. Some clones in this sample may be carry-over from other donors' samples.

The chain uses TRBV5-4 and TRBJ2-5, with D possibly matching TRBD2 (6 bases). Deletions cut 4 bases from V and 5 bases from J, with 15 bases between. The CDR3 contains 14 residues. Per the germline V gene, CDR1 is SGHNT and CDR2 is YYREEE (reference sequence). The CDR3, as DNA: TGTGCCAGCAGCCCCCCGGCGGGGCGCGAGACCCAGTACTTC. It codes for CASSPPAGRETQYF.

The CDR3 is CAWNRGSEQYF. CDR3 DNA sequence: TGTGCCTGGAACAGGGGTAGCGAGCAGTACTTC. The chain carries TRBV30 and TRBJ2-5; 7 bases map to TRBD1. The J call may not be correct, given that the DNA end is closer to TRBJ2-7. Germline CDR1 reads GTSNPN; CDR2 reads SVGIG (reference sequence). This CDR3 comprises 11 residues.

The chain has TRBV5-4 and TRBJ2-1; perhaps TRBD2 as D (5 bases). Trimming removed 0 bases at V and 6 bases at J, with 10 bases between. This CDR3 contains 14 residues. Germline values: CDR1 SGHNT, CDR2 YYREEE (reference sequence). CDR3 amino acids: CASSLESGSNEQFF. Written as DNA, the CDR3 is TGTGCCAGCAGCTTGGAGAGCGGATCCAATGAGCAGTTCTTC.

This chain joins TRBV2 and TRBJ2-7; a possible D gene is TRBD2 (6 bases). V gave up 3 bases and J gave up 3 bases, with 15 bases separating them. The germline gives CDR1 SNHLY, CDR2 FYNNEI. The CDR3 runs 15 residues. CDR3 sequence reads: CASSEGGGMLYEQYF. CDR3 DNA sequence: TGTGCCAGCAGTGAGGGGGGAGGAATGCTCTACGAGCAGTACTTC.

CDR3 amino acids: CASSRGGGRAYEQYF. The CDR3 DNA reads as TGTGCCAGCAGTCGCGGTGGGGGGAGGGCCTACGAGCAGTACTTC. The V gene is TRBV14, the J gene TRBJ2-7, with 7 positions matching TRBD2. Germline V lookup: CDR1 SGHDN, CDR2 FVKESK. The CDR3 has 15 amino acids. V was clipped by 6 bases and J by 2 bases; unmatched bases: 10.

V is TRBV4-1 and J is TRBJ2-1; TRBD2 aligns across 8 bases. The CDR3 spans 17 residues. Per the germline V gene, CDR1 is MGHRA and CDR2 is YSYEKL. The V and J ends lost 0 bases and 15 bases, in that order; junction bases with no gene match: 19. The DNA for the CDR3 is TGCGCCAGCAGCCAAGAACCCCTCACAGCGGGAGCAGTATCTAGGTTCTTC. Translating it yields CASSQEPLTAGAVSRFF.

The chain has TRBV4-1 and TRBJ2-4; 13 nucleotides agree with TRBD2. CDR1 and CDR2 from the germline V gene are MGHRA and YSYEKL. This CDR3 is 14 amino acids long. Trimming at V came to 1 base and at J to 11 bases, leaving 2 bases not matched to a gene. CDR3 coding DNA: TGCGCCAGCAGCCAAGGGACTAGCGGGAGAGTTCAGTACTTC. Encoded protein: CASSQGTSGRVQYF.

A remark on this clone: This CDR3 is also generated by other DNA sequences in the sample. The CDR3: CASSLSGSSTDTQYF. The CDR3 DNA sequence: TGTGCCAGCAGCTTATCGGGATCCAGCACAGATACGCAGTATTTT. The chain carries TRBV7-3 and TRBJ2-3; tentatively, D is TRBD2 (5 bases). V shed 2 bases and J shed 0 bases, with 9 bases lying between them. The CDR3 sequence is 15 residues long. Germline CDR1 reads SGHTA; CDR2 reads FQGTGA. Filled out from reference TRBV7-3 and TRBJ2-3, the complete variable domain reads GAGVSQTPSNKVTEKGKYVELRCDPISGHTALYWYRQSLGQGPEFLIYFQGTGAADDSGLPNDRFFAVRPEGSVSTLKIQRTERGDSAVYLCASSLSGSSTDTQYFGPGTRLTVL.

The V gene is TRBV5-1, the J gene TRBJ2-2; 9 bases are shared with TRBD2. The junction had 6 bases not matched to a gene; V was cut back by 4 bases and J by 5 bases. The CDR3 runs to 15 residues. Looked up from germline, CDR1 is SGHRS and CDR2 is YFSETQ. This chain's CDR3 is CASSRIAGETGELFF. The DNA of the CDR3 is TGCGCCAGCAGCAGAATAGCGGGAGAGACCGGGGAGCTGTTTTTT. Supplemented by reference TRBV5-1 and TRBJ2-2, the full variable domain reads KAGVTQTPRYLIKTRGQQVTLSCSPISGHRSVSWYQQTPGQGLQFLFEYFSETQRNKGNFPGRFSGRQFSNSRSEMNVSTLELGDSALYLCASSRIAGETGELFFGEGSRLTVL.

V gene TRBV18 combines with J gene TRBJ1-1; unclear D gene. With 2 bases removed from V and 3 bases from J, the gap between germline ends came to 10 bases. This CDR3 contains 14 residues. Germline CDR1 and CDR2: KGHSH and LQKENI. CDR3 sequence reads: CASSPRRPYTEAFF. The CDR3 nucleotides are TGTGCCAGCTCACCAAGGCGACCTTACACTGAAGCTTTCTTT.

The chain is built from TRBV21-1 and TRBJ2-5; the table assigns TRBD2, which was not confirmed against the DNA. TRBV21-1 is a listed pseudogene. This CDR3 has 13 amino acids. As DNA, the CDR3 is TGTGCCAGCGCACGACTAGAAGGGGAGACCCAGTACTTC. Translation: CASARLEGETQYF.

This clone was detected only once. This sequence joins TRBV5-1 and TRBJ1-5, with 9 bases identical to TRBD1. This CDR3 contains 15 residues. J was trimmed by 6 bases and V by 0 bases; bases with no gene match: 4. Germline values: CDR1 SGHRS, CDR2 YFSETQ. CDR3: CASSLGDRVSQPQHF. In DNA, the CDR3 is TGCGCCAGCAGCTTGGGGGACAGGGTGAGTCAGCCCCAGCATTTT.

As DNA, the CDR3 is TGTGCCAGCAGCCTCAAGGCGGCCGGAACTAATGAAAAACTGTTTTTT. Its protein is CASSLKAAGTNEKLFF. V gene TRBV16 combines with J gene TRBJ1-4; no clear D gene. Between the trimmed V and J ends, which lost 4 bases and 1 base, there was a span of 13 bases. This CDR3 spans 16 amino acids. Germline loops: CDR1 KGHSY, CDR2 FQNENV.

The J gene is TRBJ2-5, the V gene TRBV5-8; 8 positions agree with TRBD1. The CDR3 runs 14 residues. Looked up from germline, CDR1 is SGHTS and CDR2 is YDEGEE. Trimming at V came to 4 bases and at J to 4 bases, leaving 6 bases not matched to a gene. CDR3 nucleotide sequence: TGTGCCAGCAGCCCAGGACAGGGTTCAGAGACCCAGTACTTC. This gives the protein CASSPGQGSETQYF.

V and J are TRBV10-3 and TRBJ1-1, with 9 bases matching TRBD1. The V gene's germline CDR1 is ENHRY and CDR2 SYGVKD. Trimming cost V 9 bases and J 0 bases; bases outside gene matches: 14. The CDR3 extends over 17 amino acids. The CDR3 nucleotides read TGTGCCATTCGGGGGGGGACAGGGAGAACTTTGAACACTGAAGCTTTCTTT. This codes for CAIRGGTGRTLNTEAFF.

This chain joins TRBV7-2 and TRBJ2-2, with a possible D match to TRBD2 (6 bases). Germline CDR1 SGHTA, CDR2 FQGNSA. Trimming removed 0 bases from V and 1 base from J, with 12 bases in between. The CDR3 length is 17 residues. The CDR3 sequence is CASSLAIRGGNTGELFF. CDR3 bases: TGTGCCAGCAGCTTAGCGATTAGGGGAGGGAACACCGGGGAGCTGTTTTTT.

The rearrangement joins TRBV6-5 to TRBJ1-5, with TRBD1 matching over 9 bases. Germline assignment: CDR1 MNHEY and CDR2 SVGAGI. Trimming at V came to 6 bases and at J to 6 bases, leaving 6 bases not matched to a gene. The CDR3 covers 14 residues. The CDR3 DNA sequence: TGTGCCAGCAGGAACAGGGGGCAGGGTCAGCCCCAGCATTTT. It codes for CASRNRGQGQPQHF.

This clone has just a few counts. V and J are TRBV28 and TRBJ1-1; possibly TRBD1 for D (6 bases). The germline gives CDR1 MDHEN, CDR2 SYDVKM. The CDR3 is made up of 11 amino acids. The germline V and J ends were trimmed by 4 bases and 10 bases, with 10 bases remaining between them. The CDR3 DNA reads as TGTGCCAGCAGTTGGACAGAAGGAGCTTTCTTT. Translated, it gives CASSWTEGAFF.

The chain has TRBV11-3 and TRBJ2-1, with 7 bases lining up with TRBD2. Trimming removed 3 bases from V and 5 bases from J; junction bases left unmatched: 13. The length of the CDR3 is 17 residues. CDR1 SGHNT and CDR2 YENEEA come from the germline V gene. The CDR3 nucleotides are TGTGCCAGCAGCTTGGGTAAGGAGCGGGAACCCAACAATGAGCAGTTCTTC. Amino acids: CASSLGKEREPNNEQFF.

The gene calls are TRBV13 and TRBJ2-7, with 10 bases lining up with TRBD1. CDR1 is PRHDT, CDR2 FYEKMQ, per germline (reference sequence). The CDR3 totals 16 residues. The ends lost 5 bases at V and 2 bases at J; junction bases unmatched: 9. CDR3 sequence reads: CASSPYLGQGAYEQYF. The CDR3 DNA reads TGTGCCAGCAGCCCCTACCTAGGACAGGGGGCCTACGAGCAGTACTTC. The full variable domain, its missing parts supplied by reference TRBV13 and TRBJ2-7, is AAGVIQSPRHLIKEKRETATLKCYPIPRHDTVYWYQQGPGQDPQFLISFYEKMQSDKGSIPDRFSAQQFSDYHSELNMSSLELGDSALYFCASSPYLGQGAYEQYFGPGTRLTVT.

The CDR3 bases are TGTGCCAGCAGCCCAAGGGGCGACAGGGGAAGTTCGGAGCAGTACTTC. Its translation: CASSPRGDRGSSEQYF. V is TRBV9 and J is TRBJ2-7; 8 nucleotides agree with TRBD1. Per germline, CDR1 SGDLS and CDR2 YYNGEE. This CDR3 has 16 amino acids. Trimming removed 4 bases from V and 7 bases from J; junction bases left unmatched: 16.

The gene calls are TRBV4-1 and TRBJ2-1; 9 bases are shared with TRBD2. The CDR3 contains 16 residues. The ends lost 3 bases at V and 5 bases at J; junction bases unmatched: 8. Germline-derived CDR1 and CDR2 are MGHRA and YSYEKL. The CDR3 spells CASSQISGSLDNEQFF. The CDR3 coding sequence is TGCGCCAGCAGCCAGATTAGCGGGAGTCTTGACAATGAGCAGTTCTTC.

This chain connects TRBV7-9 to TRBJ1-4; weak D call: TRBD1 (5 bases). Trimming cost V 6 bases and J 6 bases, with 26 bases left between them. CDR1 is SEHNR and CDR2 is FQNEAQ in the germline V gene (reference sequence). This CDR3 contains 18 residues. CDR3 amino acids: CASRNNILTGTGDEKLFF. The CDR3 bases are TGTGCCAGCAGAAATAATATTTTGACCGGGACGGGGGATGAAAAACTGTTTTTT.

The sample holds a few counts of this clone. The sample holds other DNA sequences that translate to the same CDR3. CDR3 DNA sequence: TGTGCCAGCAGCGTAACCGGGACTAGCGGATACAATGAGCAGTTCTTC. This sequence encodes CASSVTGTSGYNEQFF. The chain uses TRBV9 and TRBJ2-1; 11 bases agree with TRBD2. There are 16 residues in the CDR3. Looked up from germline, CDR1 is SGDLS and CDR2 is YYNGEE. V lost 1 base to trimming and J lost 4 bases; unmatched junction nucleotides: 4. Using reference TRBV9 and TRBJ2-1 for the parts outside the CDR3, the full variable domain is DSGVTQTPKHLITATGQRVTLRCSPRSGDLSVYWYQQSLDQGLQFLIQYYNGEERAKGNILERFSAQQFPDLHSELNLSSLELGDSALYFCASSVTGTSGYNEQFFGPGTRLTVL.

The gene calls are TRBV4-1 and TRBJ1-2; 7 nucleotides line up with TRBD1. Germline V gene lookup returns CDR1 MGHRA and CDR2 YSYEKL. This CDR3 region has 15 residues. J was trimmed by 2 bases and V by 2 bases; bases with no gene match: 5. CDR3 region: CASSQLAGGNYGYTF. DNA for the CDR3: TGCGCCAGCAGCCAATTGGCAGGGGGAAACTATGGCTACACCTTC.

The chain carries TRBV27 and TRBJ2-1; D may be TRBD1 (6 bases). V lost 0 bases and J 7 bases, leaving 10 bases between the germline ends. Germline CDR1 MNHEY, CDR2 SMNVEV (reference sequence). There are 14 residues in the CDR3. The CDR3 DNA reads TGTGCCAGCAGTTTATCGATCCAGGGGAATGAGCAGTTCTTC. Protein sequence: CASSLSIQGNEQFF.

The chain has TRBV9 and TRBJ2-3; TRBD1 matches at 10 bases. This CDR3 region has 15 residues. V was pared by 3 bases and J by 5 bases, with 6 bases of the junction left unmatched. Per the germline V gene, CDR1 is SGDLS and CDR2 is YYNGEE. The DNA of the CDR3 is TGTGCCAGCAGCGCTGTTGGGACAGGGGTAGATACGCAGTATTTT. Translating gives CASSAVGTGVDTQYF.

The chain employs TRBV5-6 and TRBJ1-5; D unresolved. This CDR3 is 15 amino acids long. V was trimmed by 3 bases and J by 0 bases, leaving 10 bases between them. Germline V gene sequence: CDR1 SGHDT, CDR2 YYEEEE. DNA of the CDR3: TGTGCCAGCAGCTCATGGGCTTATAGCAATCAGCCCCAGCATTTT. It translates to CASSSWAYSNQPQHF.